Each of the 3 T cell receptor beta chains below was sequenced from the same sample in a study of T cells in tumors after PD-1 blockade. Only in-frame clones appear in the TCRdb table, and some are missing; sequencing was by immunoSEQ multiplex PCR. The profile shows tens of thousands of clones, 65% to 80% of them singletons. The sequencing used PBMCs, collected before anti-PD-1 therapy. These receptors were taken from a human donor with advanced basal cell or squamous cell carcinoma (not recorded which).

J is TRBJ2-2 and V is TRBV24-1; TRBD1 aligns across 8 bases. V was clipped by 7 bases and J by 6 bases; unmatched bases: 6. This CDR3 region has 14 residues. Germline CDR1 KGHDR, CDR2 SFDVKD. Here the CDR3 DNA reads TGTGCCACCAGCCAGGGGGCGCGTGCCGGGGAGCTGTTTTTT. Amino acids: CATSQGARAGELFF.

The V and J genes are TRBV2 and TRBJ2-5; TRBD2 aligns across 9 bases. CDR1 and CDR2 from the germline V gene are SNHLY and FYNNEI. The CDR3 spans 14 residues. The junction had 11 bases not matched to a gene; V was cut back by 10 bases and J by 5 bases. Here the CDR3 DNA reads TGTGCCACCTTACGAAGCGGGAGGTTGGAGACCCAGTACTTC. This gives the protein CATLRSGRLETQYF.

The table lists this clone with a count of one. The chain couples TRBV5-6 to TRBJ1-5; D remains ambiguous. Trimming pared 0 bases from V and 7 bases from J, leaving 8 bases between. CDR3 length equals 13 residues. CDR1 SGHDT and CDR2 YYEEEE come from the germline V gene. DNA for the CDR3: TGTGCCAGCAGCTTGGGGAGTCGGCAGCCCCAGCATTTT. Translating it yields CASSLGSRQPQHF.